The clone carrying this TCR beta chain was picked up many times. Its target is not known. The sample belongs to a study of HIV-infected patients and healthy controls. Study-wide results and limits: Size-matched repertoire data failed to replicate the apparent Gini index recovery after therapy in HIV-infected patients.

No cell fractionation was done, so the repertoire covers all unsorted peripheral blood T cells. Reverse transcription used 450 to 500 ng RNA and constant-region primers for alpha and beta. Alpha and beta chain libraries were made separately by chain-specific third strand synthesis with multiplexing indices. From the 5' RACE reads, TCRdb called clonotypes with MiXCR, one entry per CDR3 protein. The repertoire holds fewer than 20,000 distinct CDR3 sequences, with around 6.7% as singletons. The germline CDR1 and CDR2 sequences are DFQATT and SNEGSKA (reference sequence). Between the trimmed V and J ends, which lost 5 bases and 3 bases, there was a span of 21 bases. The length of the CDR3 is 16 residues.

The V and J genes are TRBV20-1 and TRBJ2-3, with D possibly being TRBD2 (5 bases). This receptor was obtained from an adult in good health. The material sequenced was blood. CDR3 amino acids: CSARWEPQSPTDTQYF. CDR3 in DNA: TGCAGTGCTCGATGGGAGCCTCAAAGTCCTACAGATACGCAGTATTTT.